This T cell receptor (beta chain) emerged from a study of siplizumab effects on memory and regulatory T cells. The data were produced by immunoSEQ multiplex PCR, yet TCRdb's version contains in-frame clones alone and is incomplete. The sample records about 110,000 clones, about 93% being singletons. The V gene's germline CDR1 is MNHNS and CDR2 SASEGT. Trimming removed 11 bases from V and 4 bases from J, with 11 bases in between. The CDR3 totals 11 residues. V gene TRBV6-1 combines with J gene TRBJ1-2, with unresolved D. Sequences were obtained from CD4+ T cells sorted from blood. This sequence was found in a human donor in good health. The chain's CDR3 is CALGRSYGYTF. CDR3 DNA sequence: TGTGCCCTCGGGCGGAGCTATGGCTACACCTTC.